These T cell receptor beta chains were read from a single sample in a study of blood T cell repertoires in COVID-19. Assay: immunoSEQ multiplex PCR; the TCRdb copy retains only in-frame clones and omits some. The sample includes 150,000 to 200,000 clones, more than 75% of them seen just once. Sample: peripheral blood. The receptors derive from an older person with COVID-19, enrolled during active disease. CDR3s include the opening cysteine and the closing phenylalanine or tryptophan. Each record gives: J gene, clone size, V gene, D gene, CDR3 protein, CDR3 DNA. The D gene is left open where the match is weak. Some rows have no size entry. The others give once, few or many, or a class for an expanded clone.

j_gene: TRBJ1-4
abundance: NA
v_gene: TRBV2
d_gene: NA
CDR3aa: CASSDPPRGREKLFF
CDR3nt: TGTGCCAGCAGTGACCCCCCGCGGGGACGAGAAAAACTGTTTTTT

j_gene: TRBJ2-7
abundance: NA
v_gene: TRBV13
d_gene: TRBD2
CDR3aa: CASSLVAGGPDEQYF
CDR3nt: TGTGCCAGCAGCTTAGTAGCGGGAGGGCCCGACGAGCAGTACTTC

j_gene: TRBJ1-1
abundance: NA
v_gene: TRBV5-6
d_gene: NA
CDR3aa: CASSLEQVGTEAFF
CDR3nt: TGTGCCAGCAGCTTAGAACAGGTGGGCACTGAAGCTTTCTTT

j_gene: TRBJ1-2
abundance: NA
v_gene: TRBV5-4
d_gene: NA
CDR3aa: CASSEKAGHKLSYTF
CDR3nt: TGTGCCAGCAGCGAAAAAGCGGGACATAAGTTGAGCTACACCTTC

j_gene: TRBJ2-5
abundance: NA
v_gene: TRBV6-5
d_gene: NA
CDR3aa: CASRRTEETQYF
CDR3nt: TGTGCCAGCAGACGGACAGAAGAGACCCAGTACTTC

j_gene: TRBJ2-1
abundance: once
v_gene: TRBV14
d_gene: TRBD2
CDR3aa: CASSQDWPGLGGLVQFF
CDR3nt: TGTGCCAGCAGCCAAGATTGGCCGGGACTAGGGGGGTTGGTGCAGTTCTTC

j_gene: TRBJ2-2
abundance: NA
v_gene: TRBV5-1
d_gene: TRBD1
CDR3aa: CASSLVAGGLRELFF
CDR3nt: TGCGCCAGCAGCTTGGTGGCAGGGGGCTTGAGGGAGCTGTTTTTT

j_gene: TRBJ1-5
abundance: NA
v_gene: TRBV7-8
d_gene: TRBD1
CDR3aa: CASSSLNTGGNQPQHF
CDR3nt: TGTGCCAGCAGCTCGCTCAATACAGGGGGCAATCAGCCCCAGCATTTT

j_gene: TRBJ1-5
abundance: NA
v_gene: TRBV4-1
d_gene: TRBD1
CDR3aa: CASSPTPGQANRNQPQHF
CDR3nt: TGCGCCAGCAGCCCTACTCCGGGACAGGCGAACCGAAATCAGCCCCAGCATTTT

j_gene: TRBJ1-1
abundance: NA
v_gene: TRBV9
d_gene: NA
CDR3aa: CASSTHRQSTEAFF
CDR3nt: TGTGCCAGCAGCACCCACCGACAGAGCACTGAAGCTTTCTTT

j_gene: TRBJ1-4
abundance: once
v_gene: TRBV10-3
d_gene: TRBD1
CDR3aa: CAISESQGDEKLFF
CDR3nt: TGTGCCATCAGTGAGTCCCAGGGGGATGAAAAACTGTTTTTT

j_gene: TRBJ1-4
abundance: NA
v_gene: TRBV7-3
d_gene: TRBD1
CDR3aa: CASSLTGTANEKLFF
CDR3nt: TGTGCCAGCAGCTTGACCGGGACAGCTAATGAAAAACTGTTTTTT

j_gene: TRBJ1-5
abundance: once
v_gene: TRBV25-1
d_gene: TRBD1
CDR3aa: CASRGQNNQPQHF
CDR3nt: TGTGCCAGCAGGGGACAGAACAATCAGCCCCAGCATTTT

j_gene: TRBJ2-3
abundance: NA
v_gene: TRBV6-5
d_gene: NA
CDR3aa: CASRDFKDTQYF
CDR3nt: TGTGCCAGCAGAGACTTTAAAGATACGCAGTATTTT

j_gene: TRBJ2-7
abundance: NA
v_gene: TRBV5-4
d_gene: TRBD2
CDR3aa: CASSPGTNYEQYF
CDR3nt: TGTGCCAGCAGCCCTGGGACTAACTACGAGCAGTACTTC

j_gene: TRBJ2-3
abundance: NA
v_gene: TRBV6-5
d_gene: TRBD1
CDR3aa: CASRIGGFTDTQYF
CDR3nt: TGTGCCAGCAGAATAGGGGGCTTCACAGATACGCAGTATTTT

j_gene: TRBJ2-1
abundance: NA
v_gene: TRBV30
d_gene: TRBD1
CDR3aa: CAWNLAGGNEQFF
CDR3nt: TGTGCCTGGAATCTCGCAGGGGGCAATGAGCAGTTCTTC

j_gene: TRBJ2-7
abundance: NA
v_gene: TRBV14
d_gene: TRBD1
CDR3aa: CASSQVRTGPYEQYF
CDR3nt: TGTGCCAGCAGCCAAGTCAGGACAGGGCCCTACGAGCAGTACTTC

j_gene: TRBJ2-5
abundance: NA
v_gene: TRBV27
d_gene: TRBD2
CDR3aa: CASSLLAGGRETQYF
CDR3nt: TGTGCCAGCAGTTTACTAGCGGGGGGTCGTGAGACCCAGTACTTC

j_gene: TRBJ1-2
abundance: NA
v_gene: TRBV4-3
d_gene: NA
CDR3aa: CASSQDPGSGYGYTF
CDR3nt: TGCGCCAGCAGCCAAGATCCAGGGTCTGGCTACGGCTACACCTTC

j_gene: TRBJ2-1
abundance: NA
v_gene: TRBV27
d_gene: TRBD1
CDR3aa: CASSLQGATVAGQFF
CDR3nt: TGTGCCAGCAGTTTACAGGGGGCTACGGTGGCGGGGCAGTTCTTC

j_gene: TRBJ1-6
abundance: NA
v_gene: TRBV10-1
d_gene: TRBD1
CDR3aa: CASRGGSPLHF
CDR3nt: TGCGCCAGCAGAGGGGGCTCACCCCTCCACTTT

j_gene: TRBJ1-2
abundance: NA
v_gene: TRBV27
d_gene: TRBD1
CDR3aa: CASSPGTGQLANYGYTF
CDR3nt: TGTGCCAGCAGTCCCGGGACAGGGCAATTAGCTAACTATGGCTACACCTTC

j_gene: TRBJ1-1
abundance: NA
v_gene: TRBV18
d_gene: NA
CDR3aa: CASSPPASSDTEAFF
CDR3nt: TGTGCCAGCTCACCACCCGCCTCATCGGACACTGAAGCTTTCTTT

j_gene: TRBJ2-1
abundance: NA
v_gene: TRBV28
d_gene: TRBD2
CDR3aa: CASSPRGTSGSYANEQFF
CDR3nt: TGTGCCAGCAGCCCCCGAGGGACTAGCGGGAGTTATGCCAATGAGCAGTTCTTC

j_gene: TRBJ2-7
abundance: NA
v_gene: TRBV18
d_gene: NA
CDR3aa: CASSPPVALREQYF
CDR3nt: TGTGCCAGCTCACCACCCGTCGCCCTCCGGGAGCAGTACTTC

j_gene: TRBJ1-5
abundance: NA
v_gene: TRBV11-2
d_gene: TRBD1
CDR3aa: CASSLAGGQPQHF
CDR3nt: TGTGCCAGCAGCTTAGCAGGGGGTCAGCCCCAGCATTTT